This TCR beta chain stems from a study of tumor-infiltrating lymphocytes in primary liver carcinoma. Germline DNA was extracted alongside blood RNA, which was obtained from unsorted whole blood. As to this clonotype: An end of the junction differs from the germline gene, which may be a read error.

Researchers generated TCR beta cDNA from approximately 450 ng of total RNA, relying on a constant-region primer. Slightly modified ARM-PCR served as the procedure for the TCR beta libraries. These libraries came from three rounds of nested multiplex PCR. With TRBV1-TRBV30 forward primers and a C-beta reverse primer, the first two PCR rounds were run for roughly 10 cycles each. TCRdb re-derived calls from the multiplex PCR reads in MiXCR, one entry per CDR3 protein. The sample carries fewer than 400,000 distinct CDR3 sequences, more than 55% recorded once. Germline CDR1 reads SGHAT; CDR2 reads FQDESV (reference sequence). The CDR3 is made up of 13 amino acids.

The gene calls are TRBV11-1 and TRBJ1-5; D not certain. The source material was peripheral blood. The clonotype comes from a woman in her twenties or thirties with primary liver carcinoma and hepatitis B virus infection. CDR3 coding DNA: TGCGCCAGCAGCATGGGTAGCAATCAGACCCAGCATTTT. Translating it yields CASSMGSNQTQHF.